This T cell receptor beta chain was captured by sequencing in a study of blood T cell repertoires in COVID-19. Germline V gene lookup returns CDR1 PRHDT and CDR2 FYEKMQ (reference sequence). Trimming cost V 4 bases and J 1 base, with 19 bases left between them. This CDR3 region has 17 residues. Methods used by the authors: Nucleated cell counts were estimated from reference gene primer amplification. Sequencing used immunoSEQ multiplex PCR; TCRdb keeps in-frame clones, though not all of them. V and J calls and clone size are as listed in that table; D and trimming were resolved from the DNA. The table has some 200,000 clones, around nine tenths seen once; the top ten hold approximately 7.3%. This study enrolled people aged about 18 to 95 from 20 to 25 US geographic areas. Clinical history as reported by participants underpinned cohort assignment.

The sequence was collected from a man aged 30 to 45 in a cohort exposed to, infected with or recovered from COVID-19 (not recorded which). V and J are TRBV13 and TRBJ1-1; D is possibly TRBD1 (5 bases). Sequencing was done on a sample of PBMCs or T cells enriched from blood (not recorded which). CDR3 bases: TGTGCCAGCAGCTGGCGTGGGGCGGGACGGGAGAACACTGAAGCTTTCTTT. This sequence encodes CASSWRGAGRENTEAFF.